A selection of T cell receptor beta chains follows, all from one sample in a study of cytomegalovirus exposure and HLA in healthy donors. Some clones are missing from TCRdb's copy, which holds only in-frame ones; the method was immunoSEQ multiplex PCR. Of 85,000 to 100,000 clones in the sample, 81% were seen once. Sequencing was carried out using PBMCs. These receptors all come from a girl aged 2 to 10 in good health and CMV-seropositive. Both conserved end residues are part of each CDR3. The D gene is left open where the match is weak. For some rows the clone size is stated as once, few or many, or as a class when expanded; others skip it.

CDR3 protein	CDR3 DNA	J gene	V gene	D gene	clone size
CASSQDGRAYEQYF	TGCGCCAGCAGCCAAGACGGGAGGGCCTACGAGCAGTACTTC	TRBJ2-7	TRBV4-1	TRBD2	-
CASRLQGDWDYGYTF	TGTGCCAGCAGATTACAGGGGGATTGGGACTATGGCTACACCTTC	TRBJ1-2	TRBV4-2	TRBD1	-
CASSFAQAQGRGYTF	TGTGCCAGCAGCTTCGCCCAGGCGCAGGGGCGAGGCTACACCTTC	TRBJ1-2	TRBV5-6	-	-
CASSSWTSLNTGELFF	TGTGCCAGCAGTTCCTGGACTAGCCTGAACACCGGGGAGCTGTTTTTT	TRBJ2-2	TRBV27	TRBD2	-
CASSLVGAEAPGEQYF	TGTGCCAGCAGCTTAGTGGGGGCGGAGGCGCCGGGAGAGCAGTACTTC	TRBJ2-7	TRBV11-2	-	-
CAWSAATNTEAFF	TGTGCCTGGAGTGCAGCGACCAACACTGAAGCTTTCTTT	TRBJ1-1	TRBV30	-	-
CASSLALAGAAQYF	TGTGCCAGCAGTTTGGCCCTAGCGGGAGCGGCGCAGTATTTT	TRBJ2-3	TRBV27	TRBD2	-
CASSAVTGDFNEQFF	TGTGCCAGCAGTGCGGTGACAGGGGACTTTAATGAGCAGTTCTTC	TRBJ2-1	TRBV28	TRBD1	-
CASSNPPVWPQHF	TGTGCCAGCTCAAACCCGCCGGTCTGGCCCCAGCATTTT	TRBJ1-5	TRBV28	-	-
CASSQPGTSRQVTDTQYF	TGTGCCAGCAGCCAACCCGGGACTAGCCGCCAGGTCACAGATACGCAGTATTTT	TRBJ2-3	TRBV4-2	TRBD2	-
CASSPPGQVGEKLFF	TGTGCCAGCAGTCCCCCGGGACAGGTGGGCGAAAAACTGTTTTTT	TRBJ1-4	TRBV28	TRBD1	-
CASSLGWQGNTEAFF	TGTGCCAGCAGCTTAGGGTGGCAGGGCAACACTGAAGCTTTCTTT	TRBJ1-1	TRBV11-2	-	-
CASIGSGREHNEQFF	TGTGCCAGCATTGGAAGCGGGAGAGAGCACAATGAGCAGTTCTTC	TRBJ2-1	TRBV28	TRBD2	-
CASSSDSSLAGEVRNTGELFF	TGTGCCAGCAGCTCCGACTCAAGTCTAGCGGGAGAGGTACGGAACACCGGGGAGCTGTTTTTT	TRBJ2-2	TRBV28	TRBD2	-
CASSLSESNEQFF	TGTGCCAGCAGCTTATCTGAGAGCAATGAGCAGTTCTTC	TRBJ2-1	TRBV7-3	-	-
CASSPTGSRSYNEQFF	TGCGCCAGCAGCCCCACCGGTAGTCGCTCCTACAATGAGCAGTTCTTC	TRBJ2-1	TRBV4-1	-	-
CASSRKQTTGNTIYF	TGTGCCAGCAGTCGCAAACAGACGACTGGAAACACCATATATTTT	TRBJ1-3	TRBV6-5	-	-
CASSSTGSYGEAFF	TGTGCCAGCAGTTCTACAGGGTCCTATGGTGAAGCTTTCTTT	TRBJ1-1	TRBV7-9	-	-
CASSARDTQYF	TGTGCCAGCAGCGCGAGAGATACGCAGTATTTT	TRBJ2-3	TRBV7-3	-	-
CASTLLDRVNEKLFF	TGTGCCAGCACCCTATTAGACAGAGTTAATGAAAAACTGTTTTTT	TRBJ1-4	TRBV7-2	-	-
CASSSLVGDEQYF	TGTGCCAGCAGTTCACTAGTGGGAGACGAGCAGTACTTC	TRBJ2-7	TRBV6-6	-	-
CASSVTGHTSGTGNEQFF	TGTGCCAGCAGCGTAACGGGTCATACTAGCGGGACAGGGAATGAGCAGTTCTTC	TRBJ2-1	TRBV9	-	-
CASAQLETQYF	TGTGCCAGCGCCCAACTCGAGACCCAGTACTTC	TRBJ2-5	TRBV6-1	-	-
CASSLGQGVQETQYF	TGTGCCAGCAGCTTGGGACAGGGGGTCCAAGAGACCCAGTACTTC	TRBJ2-5	TRBV5-6	TRBD1	-
CASGRIGNEQYF	TGTGCCAGCGGTCGGATCGGGAACGAGCAGTACTTC	TRBJ2-7	TRBV27	-	-
CASSRQGDSLTSRETQYF	TGTGCCAGCTCACGGCAGGGGGACAGCCTCACCTCTAGGGAGACCCAGTACTTC	TRBJ2-5	TRBV18	TRBD1	-
CASSLYVGFTDTQYF	TGTGCCAGCAGCTTATACGTCGGTTTTACAGATACGCAGTATTTT	TRBJ2-3	TRBV7-9	-	-
CSVVRDRVTNEKLFF	TGCAGCGTTGTTCGCGACAGGGTAACTAATGAAAAACTGTTTTTT	TRBJ1-4	TRBV29-1	TRBD1	-
CAGRGQTNYGYTF	TGTGCCGGGAGGGGCCAGACAAACTATGGCTACACCTTC	TRBJ1-2	TRBV30	-	-
CASSETGTGGGYTF	TGTGCCAGCAGTGAAACCGGGACAGGGGGTGGCTACACCTTC	TRBJ1-2	TRBV25-1	TRBD1	once
CASSRGTGSTDTQYF	TGTGCCAGCAGTCGCGGGACAGGGAGCACAGATACGCAGTATTTT	TRBJ2-3	TRBV28	TRBD1	-
CASTTTGNGYTF	TGTGCCAGCACCACGACAGGGAACGGCTACACCTTC	TRBJ1-2	TRBV28	TRBD1	once
CASSLAGTGPTDTQYF	TGTGCCAGCAGCTTAGCGGGGACAGGACCCACAGATACGCAGTATTTT	TRBJ2-3	TRBV7-2	TRBD1	-
CSVAAGNTEAFF	TGCAGCGTTGCCGCGGGGAACACTGAAGCTTTCTTT	TRBJ1-1	TRBV29-1	-	-
CASSLRLAGVQFF	TGCGCCAGCAGCTTGCGACTAGCGGGAGTGCAGTTCTTC	TRBJ2-1	TRBV5-1	TRBD2	-
CAVRTDESYEQYF	TGTGCCGTCAGGACAGATGAATCCTACGAGCAGTACTTC	TRBJ2-7	TRBV7-9	-	-
CASISGLAGEVDTQYF	TGTGCCTCCATTAGTGGACTAGCGGGAGAAGTAGATACGCAGTATTTT	TRBJ2-3	TRBV9	TRBD2	-
CASRTNSRNEQFF	TGTGCCAGTAGGACGAACTCTAGGAATGAGCAGTTCTTC	TRBJ2-1	TRBV19	-	-
CSVEGTGGNYGYTF	TGCAGCGTTGAAGGGACAGGGGGCAACTATGGCTACACCTTC	TRBJ1-2	TRBV29-1	TRBD1	once
CASSYGLAGGDNEQFF	TGTGCCAGCAGCTACGGACTAGCGGGAGGCGACAATGAGCAGTTCTTC	TRBJ2-1	TRBV11-1	TRBD2	-
CASSAELGDTQYF	TGTGCCAGCAGCGCCGAGCTAGGAGATACGCAGTATTTT	TRBJ2-3	TRBV7-7	-	-
CASSGLIYEQYF	TGTGCCAGCTCCGGTTTAATCTACGAGCAGTACTTC	TRBJ2-7	TRBV28	-	-
CASSQVGGSYNEQFF	TGTGCCAGCAGCCAAGTGGGGGGGAGCTACAATGAGCAGTTCTTC	TRBJ2-1	TRBV4-2	TRBD2	-
CASSLRSGNQPQHF	TGTGCCAGCAGCTTAAGATCAGGGAATCAGCCCCAGCATTTT	TRBJ1-5	TRBV7-3	-	few
CASTGASGAFF	TGTGCCTCGACAGGAGCCTCTGGGGCTTTCTTT	TRBJ1-1	TRBV30	-	-
CASSQAPSQNTGELFF	TGCGCCAGCAGCCAGGCCCCCAGTCAGAACACCGGGGAGCTGTTTTTT	TRBJ2-2	TRBV4-3	-	-
CASLSTLSYEQYF	TGTGCCAGCCTATCGACACTTTCTTACGAGCAGTACTTC	TRBJ2-7	TRBV28	-	-
CASSESKFEQFF	TGCGCCAGCAGTGAGTCTAAATTTGAGCAGTTCTTC	TRBJ2-1	TRBV10-1	-	once
CSVELGLSTKRYF	TGCAGCGTTGAATTAGGCTTATCGACCAAGCGGTACTTC	TRBJ2-7	TRBV29-1	-	-
CASSVARQGAYGYTF	TGTGCCAGCAGCGTAGCGAGACAGGGGGCCTATGGCTACACCTTC	TRBJ1-2	TRBV9	TRBD1	-
CASSDTSGGRGTEAFF	TGTGCCAGCAGCGACACCTCGGGGGGAAGGGGGACTGAAGCTTTCTTT	TRBJ1-1	TRBV2	-	once
CASSPERGSGVYEQYF	TGTGCCAGCAGCCCTGAGAGGGGTAGCGGGGTCTACGAGCAGTACTTC	TRBJ2-7	TRBV14	TRBD2	-
CASSPVRGSSGVTDTQYF	TGTGCCAGCAGCCCCGTTCGGGGGAGTAGCGGGGTCACAGATACGCAGTATTTT	TRBJ2-3	TRBV7-9	TRBD2	-
CASSSTSGETDTGELFF	TGTGCCAGCAGCTCTACTAGCGGGGAAACTGACACCGGGGAGCTGTTTTTT	TRBJ2-2	TRBV11-3	TRBD2	-